This TCR beta chain was documented in a study of cytomegalovirus exposure and HLA in healthy donors. With regard to this clone: What it binds is not known.

Assay used: immunoSEQ multiplex PCR; TCRdb lists only in-frame clones, some missing. This sample carries some 140,000 clones, approximately 87% of them seen once, and the ten largest clones take less than 3.5%. The CDR3 contains 15 residues. The germline gives CDR1 MRHNA, CDR2 SNTAGT. With 0 bases removed from V and 4 bases from J, the gap between germline ends came to 12 bases. General observations from the study: Subsequent analysis of the 100 to 150 validation repertoires found a tendency for first-cohort TCR clusters to co-occur. High sensitivity and specificity were reportedly achieved when the classifier diagnosed cytomegalovirus status. In vitro checks showed that a few CMV-associated chains really do target CMV antigens.

Specimen: PBMCs. This sequence joins TRBV6-4 and TRBJ1-1; maybe TRBD1 (6 bases). The source of this sequence is a man aged 18 to 35 in good health and CMV-seronegative. CDR3 DNA sequence: TGTGCCAGCAGTGACTCGAAGGGGGGGACCACTGAAGCTTTCTTT. Residues: CASSDSKGGTTEAFF.